This T cell receptor beta chain comes out of a study of shared clonotypes between healthy human individuals (dated by TCRdb to the early 2020s). Describing the broader study: A couple of women and a few men aged 18 to 49 years were included in the cohort. For each donor, three plates each were used for CD4 naive and CD4 memory, two plates were used for CD8 naive, and one plate was used for CD8 memory. The study deeply sequenced blood TCR repertoires of 5 or 6 healthy adults to estimate repertoire size and the extent of clonotype sharing between individuals. Libraries were prepared and TCR repertoires were sequenced by different laboratories using diverse techniques, in order to increase sequencing depth and limit assay-specific biases. Between about 0.85 and 9.5 billion PBMCs per donor were obtained by leukapheresis.

TCR CDR3 regions were amplified from genomic DNA by multiplex PCR using the deep immunoSEQ assay. For each cell subset, the extracted genomic DNA was distributed evenly across all wells of several immunoSEQ 96-well plates, and each plate served as one replicate. For sorted subsets, each replicate PCR was loaded with approximately 190 ng genomic DNA, equivalent to about 33,000 T cell genomes. Purified libraries were quantified with a Qubit 3.0 fluorometer, sized on a Bioanalyzer 2100, and re-quantified with the KAPA Library Quantification kit. Every immunoSEQ 96-well plate was sequenced on a separate single-read 150-cycle Illumina NextSeq 550 flow cell. Concerning the study's data processing: The immunoSEQ output contained only junctional sequences without quality scores, so filtering could not match that applied to full-length reads. Sequences were annotated with PyIR, a Python wrapper for IgBLAST v1.9, using IMGT germline references to assign V/J genes and CDR3. Reads with weak V/J assignments (E-value above 1e-6), missing CDR3, stop codons, out-of-frame junctions, or ambiguous translated residues were removed. A V3J clonotype was defined by an identical inferred V gene, J gene, and CDR3 amino acid sequence. Percentage overlap between repertoires was computed as shared unique clonotypes divided by the size of the smaller repertoire. Richness of each repertoire was evaluated using RTK rarefaction, the Chao1 estimator, and Recon v2.1 estimates of unobserved clonotypes. For all TCRbeta clonotypes obtained by the gDNA method from a few donors, generation probabilities were computed with OLGA. TCRdb carries this immuneACCESS record with in-frame sequences only. Its versions omit some clonotypes, under half of them owing to an unresolved V gene in the studies checked, with the rest unexplained. The D gene and trimming were derived from the DNA, and the V and J assignments and clone size from that table. The sample data list over a million clones, and approximately 96% of these were observed just once. The top ten clones comprise over 1% of the sample.

The donors were healthy, HIV-negative adults who had no recently reported acute infections or vaccinations. All donors were Caucasian adults living in Nashville, Tennessee, USA. CD4+ T cells were enriched by magnetic negative selection; naive cells were then positively selected on CD45RA, and the negative fraction formed the memory subset. Blood was obtained by leukapheresis, after which PBMCs were separated by Ficoll-Histopaque density gradient centrifugation and cryopreserved in liquid nitrogen vapor phase. Analytical flow cytometry was used to check the purity and quantity of each magnetically sorted T cell population. From each sorted fraction, genomic DNA was isolated and quantified by UV absorbance on a Nanodrop 2000c. V is cut by 5 bases and J by 3 bases, and the space between the germline ends is 23 bases. There are 17 amino acids in the CDR3, from cysteine to phenylalanine inclusive. Only the CDR3 region is kept as DNA, spanning 51 bases read in frame from base 1. The germline V gene (reference sequence) sets CDR1 to MNHEY and CDR2 to SMNVEV.

Summary of the overall study and its limitations: About 5% of naive CD4, 3.5% of naive CD8, about 2.4% of memory CD4, and 0.35% to 0.5% of memory CD8 clonotypes were shared across a few donors. Estimated clonotype richness was generally larger for naive than for memory subsets. Based on pairwise subsampling, the degree of clonotype sharing among donors was expected to be affected by sequencing depth. Only blood was sampled, and tissue TCR repertoires likely differ from those in blood. Even with the large sequencing depth, rarefaction of the sorted-subset datasets indicated that sequencing was incomplete. Higher generation probabilities were observed for clonotypes shared by all four sorted-subset donors than for non-shared clonotypes. The small number of donors limited the genetic and exposure-history diversity represented.

A word on this clone: There is no known antigen for this receptor. No much larger clone exists at a distance of one base, and base qualities are not known.

The TCR sequence derives from a man aged 25-45 years in good health. The chain joins TRBV27 to TRBJ2-7; no D gene call is confident. The source material was naive CD4+ T cells sorted from blood. The sample's cell subset or site label is to be understood as: CD45RA+ positively selected. The DNA reads as follows: TGTGCCAGCAGTCCCGGGCCAGCCCCGGGCGAAGACTACGAGCAGTACTTC. Translated, it reads CASSPGPAPGEDYEQYF.